This T cell receptor (beta chain) was profiled in a study of cytomegalovirus exposure and HLA in healthy donors (dated by TCRdb to 2016 to 2017). Regarding the research as a whole: According to an earlier analysis of a few hundred of the donors, about 180 million T cells yielded 90 million to 130 million unique TCR beta sequences and about 300 Gb of sequence data. Roughly 290 gigabases of sequencing data and roughly 81 million unique TCR sequences made up an early release that covered fewer than 650 HLA-typed donors. Among the roughly 430 genotyped donors, 81% belonged to the genetic ancestry cluster associated with self-reported Caucasian donors. The study was designed to test whether signatures of past pathogen exposure could be identified by cataloging public T cell receptors. The study profiled the T cell repertoires of 666 subjects by immunosequencing and related them to cytomegalovirus serostatus. In addition to the first cohort of hundreds of subjects, a separate validation cohort of about 120 different subjects was used. High-throughput TCR immunosequencing, statistical association of individual TCRs with disease status, and machine learning were combined to predict cytomegalovirus infection status. A later analysis re-examined previously published TCR beta repertoires from 600 to 700 donors and added high-resolution HLA genotyping to investigate patterns of TCR occurrence. In the later analysis, no new phenotypic data were used to find candidate immune exposures; instead, reliance was placed on TCR beta sequences and their occurrence across donors. In an earlier analysis of 550 to 700 of the donors, high-throughput TCR beta sequencing was used to judge whether each TCR beta V gene segment behaved as functional or pseudogenic. Alongside the repertoire data, information on donor age, sex, ethnicity and CMV serostatus was compiled. A later genetic analysis used genome-wide SNP genotypes for about 55% of the 666 donors, treating that subset as a discovery cohort. Every repertoire in the discovery cohort had been generated on one and the same sequencing platform. Class I and class II HLA loci were covered by the typing at four-digit resolution. Typing coverage varied by locus: 629-630 donors for A, B, C, DRB1 and DQB1; around 560 for DQA1; around 570 for DPA1; roughly 450 for DPB1. Because of strong linkage in the cohort, a handful of DR-DQ haplotypes were treated as single units for association and clustering. Among over 350 genotyped donors of the cohort, an average of 235,054 unique TCR beta nucleotide sequences were sequenced per donor, roughly 18% of them non-productive. The full study reports these points: Because counts were too low, 15 to 20 rarely observed V segments, including chromosome 9 orphons, were excluded from the earlier analysis of a few hundred of the donors. Most TCR sequences were observed very rarely across donors, whereas some public TCRs were present in many individuals. In a later analysis, HLA-associated TCR beta chains showed more clonal expansion and lower generation probabilities than non-associated chains that were equally common. Because some donors lacked HLA typing at each locus, the association tests relied only on the typed subset. Several of the top co-occurrence clusters appeared to be linked to parvovirus B19, influenza, CMV and Epstein-Barr virus, according to a later analysis. According to a later analysis, most CMV-associated TCR beta chains appeared to be HLA-restricted, and the HLA associations seemed to be driven largely by CMV exposure. In a later analysis, TCR association rates were found to vary across HLA loci, with the most associated TCRs seen for DRB1 alleles and the fewest for HLA-C alleles. An association between a missense DCLRE1C variant and V-gene and J-gene trimming of TCR beta chains was found in a later genetic analysis and replicated in an independent cohort. It was suggested by the authors that the approach could potentially be generalized to other disease states and immunological phenotypes. Sequencing depth was assumed to be roughly uniform across donors in the presence/absence analyses, though that assumption may not hold. Specific HLA alleles were associated with 15,000 to 20,000 TCR beta sequences at a false discovery rate of 0.05 in a later analysis. Three of the identified cytomegalovirus-associated TCR beta chains were confirmed in vitro to be specific for cytomegalovirus antigens. Strong co-occurrence of HLA alleles, especially DR and DQ, made assigning TCR associations to individual alleles difficult. A group of highly shared sequence variants was considered likely to be a technical artifact of the sequencing pipeline. The 87-base-pair reads could not distinguish some IMGT-functional V segments, including TRBV6-2 and TRBV6-3, so those segments were excluded. Compared with the 666-donor mean, donors in an Asian-associated ancestry cluster had fewer N-insertions in productive TCRs, according to a later genetic analysis. An earlier analysis of roughly 570 of the donors showed that most TCR beta V segments appeared in productive rearrangements either about 87% or about 30% of the time, which broadly matched IMGT annotations. A further reported finding was that TCR beta sequences accurately predicted the HLA-A and HLA-B alleles for most subjects in the first cohort. The study listed 150 to 200 TCR beta chains as associated with cytomegalovirus. Correlated functional status among segregating V segments might be attributable to linkage disequilibrium, but an unknown experimental factor could not be ruled out. The classifier was reported to diagnose cytomegalovirus status with high specificity and sensitivity in both the original cohort and the validation cohort. The only immune exposure information available for the cohort was CMV serostatus. The cohort was sequenced for TCR beta chains only, and without alpha or paired-chain data the features that could be detected were limited.

The cohort consisted of 666 healthy bone marrow donors. At the time of sampling, every cohort member was nominally healthy, though immune exposures that went unrecorded were likely present. The donor tested CMV seronegative, placing the donor among the 300 to 400 seronegative members of the cohort. Every donor gave a peripheral blood sample, and the peripheral blood mononuclear cells from that sample were used for TCR beta sequencing. Genomic DNA extraction from the blood cell samples was performed with the Qiagen DNeasy Blood Extraction Kit. Turning to this clone: The antigen this receptor binds is unknown. Base qualities are not provided; no much larger clone lies one nucleotide away.

Libraries were constructed by the immunoSEQ multiplex PCR assay. The multiplex PCR relied on a mix of 60 forward primers for TCR Vbeta segments and 13 reverse primers for TCR Jbeta segments. The CDR3 region of rearranged TCR beta genes was amplified from genomic DNA by a multiplex PCR assay. The Illumina HiSeq System was used to sequence the amplified TCR beta libraries as 87-base-pair reads. Per the original workflow: A later analysis tallied around 82 million unique TCR beta chains across the roughly 610 repertoires, and some 10 million of those chains were shared by two or more donors. Raw reads were error-corrected and collapsed into unique sequences with a nearest-neighbor algorithm that merged closely related sequences to remove PCR and sequencing errors. To assign V, D and J gene segments, CDR3 sequences were aligned to IMGT reference sequences. For a sequence to be retained, a match of at least six nucleotides to both a V gene segment and a J gene segment was required. Rearrangements were classified as productive when the CDR3 lacked stop codons and remained in frame with V and J, and all other rearrangements were classified as non-productive. Following IMGT convention, CDR3 was defined as the stretch from the second conserved V-encoded cysteine up to the conserved J-encoded phenylalanine. In an earlier analysis of around 570 of the donors, sequences lacking an unambiguous match to a single V gene segment were excluded. An earlier analysis of some 500 of the donors classified V segments as functional when productive rearrangements were above 56.7% and as segregating when the standard deviation between donors was above 5%. A statistical classification framework was built to diagnose cytomegalovirus status from the catalog of TCR beta chain sequences. In a later analysis, TCR nucleotide sequences were compared against IMGT/GENE-DB human TR gene sequences so that V and J genes could be assigned. The TCRdist pipeline was used in a later analysis to assign CDR3 sequences and most-parsimonious VDJ recombination scenarios. In a later analysis, each TCR beta chain was defined by its CDR3 amino acid sequence together with its V-gene family, and reads without a unique V-gene family were excluded. As a way to deal with suspected cross-contamination and a sequencing artifact, a later analysis dropped 450 to 600 nucleotide sequences that were highly shared and had low generation probability. A later analysis calculated a clonal expansion index for each public chain from normalized within-repertoire ranks of inferred template counts. A later analysis computed generation probabilities with a VDJ recombination model fitted to out-of-frame rearrangements, and checked the results against IGoR. In a later analysis, hypergeometric tests were used to score TCR-TCR, TCR-HLA and TCR-CMV co-occurrence, with a repertoire-size bias correction applied to TCR pairs. A later analysis estimated false discovery rates by permuting HLA or CMV assignments 20 times. In a later analysis, co-occurring TCRs were grouped using DBSCAN, with TCRdist sequence similarity added in when clustering inside HLA-allele-positive subsets. Repertoires with fewer than 30,000 or more than 120,000 public chains were left out of co-occurrence clustering, as were about 5 repertoires with anomalous nucleotide sharing. Not all clones reach the TCRdb copy of this immuneACCESS table, which keeps in-frame sequences only. Checked studies attribute under half of the gap to unresolved V genes and leave the rest unexplained. The V and J calls and clone size come from that table; D and trimming were worked out from the DNA. The sample table contains 120,000 to 150,000 clones; only one count was recorded for approximately 86% of them. The ten largest account for roughly 0.5% of the sample.

Trimmed from V: 1 base; trimmed from J: 0 bases; junction bases lacking a gene match: 3. The germline V gene provides CDR1 SGHRS and CDR2 YFSETQ. The CDR3 numbers 16 residues from cysteine through phenylalanine. Only CDR3 DNA remains: 48 bases, in frame from the first base. The clonotype originates from a woman aged 40 to 49 in good health and CMV-seronegative. Rearrangement joined TRBV5-1 to TRBJ2-1, and TRBD1 matches 8 of the central bases. The sample comprised PBMCs. CDR3 region: CASSLQGASSYNEQFF. The DNA reads as follows: TGCGCCAGCAGCTTGCAGGGGGCCAGCTCCTACAATGAGCAGTTCTTC.